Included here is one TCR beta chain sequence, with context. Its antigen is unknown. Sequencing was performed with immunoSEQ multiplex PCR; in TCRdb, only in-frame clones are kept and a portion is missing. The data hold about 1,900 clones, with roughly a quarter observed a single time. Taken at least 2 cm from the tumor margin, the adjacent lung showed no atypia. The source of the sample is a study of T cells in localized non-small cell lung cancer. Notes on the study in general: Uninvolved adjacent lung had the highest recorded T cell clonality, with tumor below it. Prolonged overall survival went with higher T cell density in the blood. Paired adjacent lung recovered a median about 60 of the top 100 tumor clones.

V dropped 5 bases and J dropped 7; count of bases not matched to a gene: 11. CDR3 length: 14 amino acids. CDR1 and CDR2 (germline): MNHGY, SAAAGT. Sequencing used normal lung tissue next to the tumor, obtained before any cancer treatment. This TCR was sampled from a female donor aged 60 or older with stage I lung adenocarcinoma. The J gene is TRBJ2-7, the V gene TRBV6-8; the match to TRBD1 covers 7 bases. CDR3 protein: CASSAPDRPFEQYF. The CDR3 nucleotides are TGTGCCAGCAGTGCCCCGGACAGGCCATTTGAGCAGTACTTC.